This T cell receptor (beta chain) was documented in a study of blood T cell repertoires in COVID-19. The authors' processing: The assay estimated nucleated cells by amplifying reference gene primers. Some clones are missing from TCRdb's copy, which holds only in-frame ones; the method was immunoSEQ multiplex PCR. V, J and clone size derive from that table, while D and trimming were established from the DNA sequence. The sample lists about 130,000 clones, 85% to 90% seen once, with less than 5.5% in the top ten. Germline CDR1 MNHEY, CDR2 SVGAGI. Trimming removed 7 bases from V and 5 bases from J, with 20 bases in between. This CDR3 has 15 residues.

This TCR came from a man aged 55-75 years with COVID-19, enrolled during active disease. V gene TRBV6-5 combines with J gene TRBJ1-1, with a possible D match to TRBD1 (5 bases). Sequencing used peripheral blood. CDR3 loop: CASKLGWEGLTEAFF. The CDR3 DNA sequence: TGTGCCAGCAAGCTGGGATGGGAGGGGTTAACTGAAGCTTTCTTT.